The T cell receptor beta chain under discussion was sequenced for a study of T cell responses to AZD1222 COVID-19 vaccine (dated by TCRdb to the early 2020s). About the full investigation: AZD1222 recipients whose second dose came at about 4 weeks and those whose second dose came at about 12 weeks were combined into one group, since spike-specific TCR depth and breadth did not differ between the two schedules. A total of over 230 trial participants underwent TCR sequencing, of whom 200 to 220 had received two doses of AZD1222 and 26 had received two doses of the MenACWY control vaccine. Trial participants were enrolled by age into 18-55, 56-69 and 70-plus year subgroups, with around 150, 28 and 57 TCR-sequenced participants respectively. Points the paper makes about the study in general: Because no day 14 peak-response samples were available, the repertoires could be characterized only after the peak T cell response. Spike-specific TCR breadth and depth rose significantly after two AZD1222 doses compared with day 0 and with MenACWY recipients. Conclusions about previously exposed vaccinees are limited because only a handful of AZD1222 recipients were SARS-CoV-2 seropositive at baseline. Participants were mostly white British and included more females than males, and it was suggested by the authors that clonal diversity may have been underestimated. Vaccine-associated CD4 TCRs spanned the whole spike protein, with dominant responses in regions 160-218 and 743-854. Nearly half of unique spike-specific TCRs reportedly recognized epitopes outside regions mutated in the B.1.351 and B.1.1.7 variants. In the small 56-69-year group, the increase in depth fell short of significance, most likely because of low power.

V is clipped by 0 bases and J by 11 bases, and the sequence between their germline boundaries is 17 bases long. CDR1 and CDR2 are read off the germline V gene as SGHRS and YFSETQ. The CDR3 numbers 14 residues from cysteine through phenylalanine. Only CDR3 DNA is held: 42 bases, read in frame from base 1. Regarding this clone: What this receptor recognizes is not known. No base quality information exists; no much larger clone differs at one position.

In the paper's terms, the time point label means: baseline before first vaccination. The vaccinee samples were drawn from two UK trials, COV001 and COV002, one of which was a single-blind randomized controlled phase 2/3 trial testing AZD1222 (ChAdOx1 nCoV-19) in healthy adults. Trial participant PBMC samples were collected at day 0 and day 28 after the second dose for TCRbeta chain sequencing. The CDR3 regions of human TCRbeta chains were analyzed by immunosequencing. As for how the authors treated the data: Repertoire TCRs were matched against a reference library of SARS-CoV-2-specific TCRs generated with the MIRA antigen-specificity platform. Breadth meant the fraction of unique TCRs that were SARS-CoV-2-associated, whereas depth meant the fraction of total T cells that were SARS-CoV-2-associated. Using the MIRA data, each spike-specific TCR was mapped to the spike region that the TCR reacts to and placed in a CD4 or CD8 class. Log10-transformed breadth and depth values were compared by one-way ANOVA with Sidak's multiple comparisons tests. TCRdb retrieved this table from immuneACCESS and kept in-frame rearrangements only. Not all clones are present; in checked studies, unresolved V genes account for under half, and no reason is known for the remainder. Clone size and the V and J calls come from that table; the DNA yielded D and trimming. For this sample there are about 170,000 clones; over 85% appear just once. 3% to 5% of the sample is in the top ten clones.

The sequenced sample was peripheral blood, obtained on day 0 of AZD1222 vaccination. Recombination connected TRBV5-1 to TRBJ1-1; D gene: possibly TRBD1, on 6 matching bases. The clonotype originates from an adult in good health. At the DNA level, the sequence is TGCGCCAGCAGCTTGGGGGACAAAACAGGGTTGGCTTTCTTT. Its protein reads: CASSLGDKTGLAFF.